The following is a T cell receptor (beta chain) sequence with its context. This sample was taken from a study of control samples from healthy donors and cancer patients. Germline V gene sequence: CDR1 SGHNT, CDR2 YYREEE (reference sequence). The CDR3 consists of 14 residues. V gave up 4 bases and J gave up 2 bases, with 11 bases separating them. Assay: immunoSEQ multiplex PCR; the TCRdb copy retains only in-frame clones and omits some. The sample lists approximately 90,000 clones, about 85% occurring once. This receptor was obtained from a woman between 65 and 79 years old in good health. The chain couples TRBV5-4 to TRBJ2-3; D not resolved. The specimen sequenced was blood. This CDR3 is CASSLDTATDTQYF. The CDR3 coding sequence is TGTGCCAGCAGCCTAGACACTGCCACAGATACGCAGTATTTT.